This T cell receptor (beta chain) was profiled in a study of Ad26.COV2.S vaccination and SARS-CoV-2 variants (dated by TCRdb to the early 2020s). Turning to the overall study: Vaccine-arm donors were drawn from COV1001, a multicentre, randomized, double-blind, placebo-controlled phase I-IIa trial of Ad26.COV2.S in healthy adults. Sequencing of the TCRbeta repertoire served to evaluate the specificity and breadth of SARS-CoV-2-reactive T cell receptors following Ad26.COV2.S vaccination. Ad26.COV2.S was administered intramuscularly at 5 x 10^10 or 1 x 10^11 viral particles, either as a single shot or as two shots given 56 days apart. Trial participants were randomized into five groups of five: low-dose or high-dose Ad26.COV2.S given once or twice, or placebo on both occasions. Investigators did not know the trial group allocation while performing experiments and assessing outcomes. A total of roughly 30 samples were included in the TCR-sequenced set, comprising about 20 Ad26.COV2.S vaccine recipients, 5 placebo recipients and 8 SARS-CoV-2 convalescent individuals. What the study reported, not specific to this receptor: The study was not powered for comparison of responses between vaccine doses or regimens. After vaccination, substantial breadth of spike-specific CD8+ and CD4+ T cell responses was reported. Vaccine and placebo recipients had comparable non-spike TCR breadth, which fits with the vaccine containing only spike. Spike-specific TCR breadth was higher in Ad26.COV2.S recipients than in placebo recipients (P = 0.0014). It was noted by the authors that total T cell responses may have been underestimated by the TCR breadth and depth analyses.

Concerning this clone itself: Its recognized antigen is unknown. Base quality data are lacking; no much larger clone is found one base away.

The sample's treatment or condition label, decoded: around 19 received Ad26.COV2.S at low or high dose, single or two shots; roughly 5 received placebo; per-sample allocation not given. Repertoires of vaccine and placebo recipients were sequenced from samples taken on day 63 after the first injection. Between 29 July and 7 August 2020, Cohort 1b enrolled 20 to 30 adults aged 18-55 years at one site in Boston, USA. As a vaccine, Ad26.COV2.S was a replication-incompetent adenovirus type 26 vector that expressed a prefusion-stabilized SARS-CoV-2 spike protein derived from the original Wuhan strain. As encoded in the germline V gene, CDR1 is MNHEY while CDR2 is SVGAGI. The CDR3 has 13 amino acids, counting the end cysteine and phenylalanine. Of all the DNA, just the CDR3 is kept, 39 bases in frame from base 1. The junction shows trimming of 2 bases on V and 8 bases on J, plus 9 bases between the germline ends.

The immunoSEQ Assay was used to sequence TCRbeta CDR3 regions. After extraction, genomic DNA underwent amplification by bias-controlled multiplex PCR, followed by high-throughput sequencing. Regarding the original processing steps: To quantify the absolute abundance of every unique TCRbeta CDR3 region, sequences were collapsed and filtered. T cell fraction was estimated by normalizing TCRbeta template counts to usable DNA, which was measured by amplifying reference genes present in all nucleated cells. Repertoire TCRs were annotated as SARS-CoV-2-specific by exact matching of V gene, CDR3 amino acid sequence and J gene to a known reactive TCR set. The reference SARS-CoV-2 TCR set was derived from MIRA and filtered for enrichment in COVID-19-positive ImmuneCODE repertoires, a step that removed public or cross-reactive TCRs. Drawing on the MIRA antigens, annotated TCRs were analysed further at the level of specific ORF or position within ORF. Depth was the summed frequency of annotated unique rearrangements, while breadth was defined as annotated unique rearrangements over total unique productive rearrangements. TCR breadth was compared between groups using two-sided Wilcoxon rank-sum tests. TCRdb provides this immuneACCESS table in a form limited to in-frame rearrangements. Some clones are lacking; in checked studies, under half of them reflect an unresolved V gene, and why the rest are absent is not known. D and trimming come from the DNA, and the V and J calls and clone size come from that table. The sample table records 350,000 to 600,000 clones; about nine tenths of these occur just once. More than 1.5% of the sample is in the top ten clones.

The sample here was peripheral blood, taken in a trial of Ad26.COV2.S vaccine versus placebo. The rearranged chain carries TRBV6-5 and TRBJ1-4; no D segment can be confidently identified. The sequence was collected from a person aged 18-65 years who received the Ad26.COV2.S COVID-19 vaccine or a placebo. The DNA sequence reads TGTGCCAGCAGTTACAGCAGTACCGAAAAACTGTTTTTT. It encodes CASSYSSTEKLFF.